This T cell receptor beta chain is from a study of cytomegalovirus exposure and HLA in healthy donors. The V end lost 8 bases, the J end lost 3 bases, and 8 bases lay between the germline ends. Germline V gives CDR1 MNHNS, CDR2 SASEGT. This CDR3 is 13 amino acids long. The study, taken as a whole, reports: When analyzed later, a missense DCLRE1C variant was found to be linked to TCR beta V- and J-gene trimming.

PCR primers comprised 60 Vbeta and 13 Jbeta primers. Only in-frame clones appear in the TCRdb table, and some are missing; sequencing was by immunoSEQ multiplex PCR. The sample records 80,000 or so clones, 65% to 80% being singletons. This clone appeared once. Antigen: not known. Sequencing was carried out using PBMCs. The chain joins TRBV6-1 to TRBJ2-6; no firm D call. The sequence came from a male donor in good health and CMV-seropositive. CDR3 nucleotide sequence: TGTGCCAGCCTCTTTAATGGGGCCAACGTCCTGACTTTC. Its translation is CASLFNGANVLTF.